These T cell receptor beta chains were read from a single sample in a study of shared clonotypes between healthy human individuals. Some clones are missing from TCRdb's copy, which holds only in-frame ones; the method was immunoSEQ multiplex PCR. The sample includes about 2,500,000 clones, roughly nine tenths of them seen just once. What was sequenced was naive CD4+ T cells sorted from blood. These receptors were collected from a man younger than 35 in good health. CDR3s include the opening cysteine and the closing phenylalanine or tryptophan. The order of the fields is D gene, clone size, V gene, J gene, CDR3 protein, CDR3 DNA. D genes are given only for firm matches. Not every row has a clone size; where given, it reads once, few, many or a size class.

d_call: NA
clone_size: NA
v_call: TRBV19
j_call: TRBJ2-5
cdr3_aa: CASSTSVLETQYF
cdr3_nt: TGTGCCAGTAGCACAAGCGTTTTGGAGACCCAGTACTTC

d_call: NA
clone_size: NA
v_call: TRBV7-9
j_call: TRBJ2-7
cdr3_aa: CASSFLGSYEQYF
cdr3_nt: TGTGCCAGCAGCTTCCTGGGATCCTACGAGCAGTACTTC

d_call: NA
clone_size: NA
v_call: TRBV7-6
j_call: TRBJ2-7
cdr3_aa: CASSPLTDTYEQYF
cdr3_nt: TGTGCCAGCAGCCCCCTGACGGATACCTACGAGCAGTACTTC

d_call: NA
clone_size: NA
v_call: TRBV7-8
j_call: TRBJ1-1
cdr3_aa: CASSLTWGTEAFF
cdr3_nt: TGTGCCAGCAGCTTAACCTGGGGGACTGAAGCTTTCTTT

d_call: NA
clone_size: once
v_call: TRBV28
j_call: TRBJ1-6
cdr3_aa: CASSLEPTTGSPLHF
cdr3_nt: TGTGCCAGCAGTTTAGAACCGACGACTGGGTCACCCCTCCACTTT

d_call: NA
clone_size: NA
v_call: TRBV7-2
j_call: TRBJ2-2
cdr3_aa: CASSPDRTGELFF
cdr3_nt: TGTGCCAGCAGCCCGGACAGAACAGGGGAGCTGTTTTTT

d_call: NA
clone_size: NA
v_call: TRBV5-1
j_call: TRBJ2-2
cdr3_aa: CASSLVGSTAGELFF
cdr3_nt: TGCGCCAGCAGCTTGGTCGGGTCGACCGCCGGGGAGCTGTTTTTT

d_call: NA
clone_size: NA
v_call: TRBV6-5
j_call: TRBJ1-3
cdr3_aa: CASSSGLRTGNTIYF
cdr3_nt: TGTGCCAGCAGTTCAGGGTTAAGAACAGGAAACACCATATATTTT

d_call: TRBD1
clone_size: NA
v_call: TRBV5-1
j_call: TRBJ1-6
cdr3_aa: CASRVGTGQSSLHF
cdr3_nt: TGCGCCAGCAGAGTAGGGACAGGGCAATCATCCCTCCACTTT

d_call: NA
clone_size: NA
v_call: TRBV5-1
j_call: TRBJ2-7
cdr3_aa: CASSLTATGYEQYF
cdr3_nt: TGCGCCAGCAGCTTGACGGCCACAGGGTACGAGCAGTACTTC

d_call: NA
clone_size: NA
v_call: TRBV7-2
j_call: TRBJ1-5
cdr3_aa: CASSLGGGGSKPQHF
cdr3_nt: TGTGCCAGCAGCTTAGGGGGTGGGGGTTCTAAGCCCCAGCATTTT

d_call: NA
clone_size: NA
v_call: TRBV7-9
j_call: TRBJ2-3
cdr3_aa: CASSLGREDTQYF
cdr3_nt: TGTGCCAGCAGCTTAGGCCGAGAGGATACGCAGTATTTT

d_call: NA
clone_size: once
v_call: TRBV19
j_call: TRBJ2-3
cdr3_aa: CASSIRTGDTQYF
cdr3_nt: TGTGCCAGTAGTATTCGCACCGGAGATACGCAGTATTTT

d_call: NA
clone_size: few
v_call: TRBV10-1
j_call: TRBJ2-7
cdr3_aa: CASRMEGYEQYF
cdr3_nt: TGCGCCAGCAGAATGGAGGGGTACGAGCAGTACTTC

d_call: NA
clone_size: NA
v_call: TRBV10-2
j_call: TRBJ2-7
cdr3_aa: CASSVPSASSYEQYF
cdr3_nt: TGCGCCAGCAGTGTGCCCAGCGCGAGCTCCTACGAGCAGTACTTC

d_call: NA
clone_size: NA
v_call: TRBV14
j_call: TRBJ2-3
cdr3_aa: CASSPLGASTDTQYF
cdr3_nt: TGTGCCAGCAGCCCGCTAGGCGCGAGCACAGATACGCAGTATTTT

d_call: NA
clone_size: once
v_call: TRBV4-1
j_call: TRBJ2-7
cdr3_aa: CASSQVWGVNLGQYF
cdr3_nt: TGCGCCAGCAGCCAAGTGTGGGGGGTGAATTTGGGGCAGTACTTC

d_call: NA
clone_size: NA
v_call: TRBV12-2
j_call: TRBJ2-1
cdr3_aa: CASRPRARLAGNDEQFF
cdr3_nt: TGTGCAAGTCGCCCAAGAGCCCGACTAGCGGGAAACGATGAGCAGTTCTTC

d_call: NA
clone_size: NA
v_call: TRBV7-6
j_call: TRBJ2-1
cdr3_aa: CASSLGVTYNEQFF
cdr3_nt: TGTGCCAGCAGCCTCGGGGTAACCTACAATGAGCAGTTCTTC

d_call: NA
clone_size: NA
v_call: TRBV28
j_call: TRBJ2-7
cdr3_aa: CASSYPPGSGYEQYF
cdr3_nt: TGTGCCAGCAGTTACCCCCCGGGTTCGGGCTACGAGCAGTACTTC

d_call: TRBD1
clone_size: NA
v_call: TRBV7-9
j_call: TRBJ2-7
cdr3_aa: CASSLAGGGQGREQYF
cdr3_nt: TGTGCCAGCAGCTTAGCGGGCGGGGGACAGGGTCGAGAGCAGTACTTC

d_call: NA
clone_size: NA
v_call: TRBV5-4
j_call: TRBJ2-5
cdr3_aa: CASSWDSRETQYF
cdr3_nt: TGTGCCAGCAGCTGGGACTCTCGGGAGACCCAGTACTTC

d_call: NA
clone_size: NA
v_call: TRBV18
j_call: TRBJ2-2
cdr3_aa: CATYREPKPGELFF
cdr3_nt: TGTGCCACTTACAGGGAGCCAAAGCCCGGGGAGCTGTTTTTT

d_call: NA
clone_size: NA
v_call: TRBV5-1
j_call: TRBJ2-1
cdr3_aa: CASSFPRNEQFF
cdr3_nt: TGCGCCAGCAGCTTTCCCCGCAATGAGCAGTTCTTC

d_call: NA
clone_size: NA
v_call: TRBV5-1
j_call: TRBJ2-3
cdr3_aa: CASSLGGMSADTQYF
cdr3_nt: TGCGCCAGCAGCTTGGGAGGGATGTCGGCAGATACGCAGTATTTT

d_call: NA
clone_size: once
v_call: TRBV29-1
j_call: TRBJ2-1
cdr3_aa: CSERRVGNEQFF
cdr3_nt: TGCAGCGAACGTAGAGTAGGGAATGAGCAGTTCTTC

d_call: NA
clone_size: NA
v_call: TRBV28
j_call: TRBJ1-1
cdr3_aa: CASRVNTEAFF
cdr3_nt: TGTGCCAGCAGAGTTAACACTGAAGCTTTCTTT

d_call: NA
clone_size: NA
v_call: TRBV27
j_call: TRBJ2-1
cdr3_aa: CASSLSRQGWMGYSYNEQFF
cdr3_nt: TGTGCCAGCAGTTTATCGAGGCAGGGGTGGATGGGGTACTCCTACAATGAGCAGTTCTTC

d_call: NA
clone_size: NA
v_call: TRBV7-2
j_call: TRBJ1-4
cdr3_aa: CASSWQGRSNEKLFF
cdr3_nt: TGTGCCAGCAGCTGGCAGGGTCGATCTAATGAAAAACTGTTTTTT

d_call: NA
clone_size: NA
v_call: TRBV10-3
j_call: TRBJ2-5
cdr3_aa: CAISDGFQETQYF
cdr3_nt: TGTGCCATCAGCGACGGTTTTCAAGAGACCCAGTACTTC